One and the same sample provided the 15 T cell receptor beta chains below, sequenced in a study of CXCR3-negative and CXCR3-positive naive CD8 T cells (dated by TCRdb to 2018 to 2020). The full study reports these points: TRB CDR3s from CXCR3-positive naive cells showed higher hydrophobicity (lower Kidera factor 4), lower energy, and higher strength and volume indices than CXCR3-negative naive cells.

The antigens of these receptors remain unknown. Instrument on record: NextSeq 550. The Human TCR Profiling Kit (MiLaboratory) was used to make UMI-labeled 5' RACE TRB cDNA libraries. Each CDR3 protein sequence appears as one entry after TCRdb reprocessed the reads, and no DNA is included. The table for this sample records about 6,900 distinct CDR3 sequences. The ten largest clones add up to 1.4% of the sample. Material for sequencing was naive CXCR3+ CD8+ T cells from blood. Read against the paper, the sample's cell subset or site label means: CD45RO-CCR7+CD27+CD95- naive CD8+ T cells expressing CXCR3 (TNR3+). The receptors shown here come from a human donor in good health. Some clones in this sample may be carry-over from other donors' samples.

CDR3 loop: CSVPSMGGSYTF. V and J are TRBV29-1 and TRBJ1-2. This CDR3 has 12 amino acids. Germline values: CDR1 SQVTM, CDR2 ANQGSEA.

This clonotype is identified as medium-sized (0.01 to 0.1%) from frequency. The V call is TRBV3-1, the J call TRBJ1-1. Per the germline V gene, CDR1 is LGHDT and CDR2 is YNNKEL (reference sequence). This CDR3 is built from 12 residues. CDR3: CASSPTNTEAFF.

The chain is built from TRBV3-1 and TRBJ2-1; TCRdb's assignment of TRBD2 cannot be checked, as there is no DNA. The CDR3 sequence is 19 residues long. CDR1 and CDR2 (germline): LGHDT, YNNKEL (reference sequence). Here the CDR3 reads CASSQDRPLAGSSYNEQFF.

This clonotype is called medium-sized based on its frequency. The V and J genes are TRBV11-3 and TRBJ2-1; as DNA is missing, the TRBD2 call by TCRdb cannot be tested. Looked up from germline, CDR1 is SGHNT and CDR2 is YENEEA. The CDR3 is 17 residues long. CDR3 sequence reads: CASSPWTSGSSYNEQFF. Full variable domain (outside the CDR3, taken from reference TRBV11-3 and TRBJ2-1): EAGVVQSPRYKIIEKKQPVAFWCNPISGHNTLYWYLQNLGQGPELLIRYENEEAVDDSQLPKDRFSAERLKGVDSTLKIQPAELGDSAVYLCASSPWTSGSSYNEQFFGPGTRLTVL.

The gene calls are TRBV13 and TRBJ2-3; TCRdb outputs TRBD2, but without DNA this stays unchecked. The germline V gene encodes CDR1 PRHDT and CDR2 FYEKMQ (reference sequence). This CDR3 has 17 amino acids. Here the CDR3 reads CASSTPFSGSRADTQYF.

Measured by frequency, this clonotype is medium-sized. The genes are TRBV2 and TRBJ2-4; TCRdb's D call, TRBD1, is unchecked because there is no DNA. This CDR3 is built from 16 residues. CDR1 and CDR2 (germline): SNHLY, FYNNEI. The CDR3: CASSEASAGDKNIQYF.

The V and J genes are TRBV7-9 and TRBJ1-2; TCRdb reports TRBD1, a call that lacks DNA to check it against. CDR1 and CDR2 (germline): SEHNR, FQNEAQ (reference sequence). The length of the CDR3 is 16 residues. CDR3 sequence reads: CASSRTGQMSNYGYTF.

V usage is TRBV6-5 and J usage is TRBJ2-1. Looked up from germline, CDR1 is MNHEY and CDR2 is SVGAGI. The CDR3 consists of 16 residues. CDR3 in amino acids: CASSPLTGGSYNEQFF.

This chain links TRBV9 with TRBJ2-5; with no DNA, the TCRdb D assignment of TRBD1 cannot be verified. Germline V CDR1 and CDR2: SGDLS, YYNGEE. The CDR3 is made up of 15 amino acids. CDR3 loop: CASSVGGGYQETQYF.

The V gene is TRBV27, the J gene TRBJ2-2; TCRdb's D call of TRBD1 is untestable without DNA. CDR1 is MNHEY and CDR2 is SMNVEV in the germline V gene (reference sequence). This CDR3 region has 14 residues. The CDR3 spells CATRPTGYSGELFF.

The V call is TRBV13, the J call TRBJ2-3; with no DNA, the TCRdb D assignment of TRBD2 cannot be verified. This CDR3 has 16 residues. CDR1 and CDR2 from the germline V gene are PRHDT and FYEKMQ (reference sequence). The CDR3 reads CASSMDGPSSTDTQYF. Supplemented by reference TRBV13 and TRBJ2-3, the full variable domain reads AAGVIQSPRHLIKEKRETATLKCYPIPRHDTVYWYQQGPGQDPQFLISFYEKMQSDKGSIPDRFSAQQFSDYHSELNMSSLELGDSALYFCASSMDGPSSTDTQYFGPGTRLTVL.

V gene TRBV20-1 combines with J gene TRBJ2-3. Germline lookup yields CDR1 DFQATT and CDR2 SNEGSKA (reference sequence). The CDR3 sequence is 15 residues long. CDR3 loop: CSARAEDLNTDTQYF.

The V gene is TRBV28, the J gene TRBJ1-5; the TCRdb D gene call, TRBD1, has no DNA to confirm it. The CDR3 has 14 residues. CDR1 is MDHEN, CDR2 SYDVKM, per germline. CDR3 in amino acids: CASSFYRDTQPQHF.

In terms of frequency, this clonotype is medium-sized. This chain uses TRBV6-1 with TRBJ1-1. The CDR3 contains 12 residues. Germline V gene data show CDR1 as MNHNS and CDR2 as SASEGT. The CDR3 spells CASSVMNTEAFF.

The chain couples TRBV6-2 or TRBV6-3 to TRBJ1-1. Germline loops: CDR1 MNHEY, CDR2 SVGEGT. There are 15 residues in the CDR3. CDR3 residues: CASSYSQGLNTEAFF.